This T cell receptor (beta chain) was profiled in a study of blood T cell repertoires in COVID-19. TCRdb's table, derived via immunoSEQ multiplex PCR, lists solely in-frame clones and lacks some. This sample has under 250,000 clones, with approximately 86% found just once. Germline V gene data show CDR1 as SNHLY and CDR2 as FYNNEI. Trimming stripped 5 bases from V and 3 bases from J, with 7 bases between. The CDR3 has 12 residues. V and J are TRBV2 and TRBJ1-1; D gene unclear. This receptor was obtained from a woman aged 25-40 years with acute COVID-19. The sample comprised PBMCs or T cells enriched from blood (not recorded which). The CDR3 sequence: CASSYSDTEAFF. The CDR3 region has the DNA TGTGCCAGCAGTTACTCGGACACTGAAGCTTTCTTT.